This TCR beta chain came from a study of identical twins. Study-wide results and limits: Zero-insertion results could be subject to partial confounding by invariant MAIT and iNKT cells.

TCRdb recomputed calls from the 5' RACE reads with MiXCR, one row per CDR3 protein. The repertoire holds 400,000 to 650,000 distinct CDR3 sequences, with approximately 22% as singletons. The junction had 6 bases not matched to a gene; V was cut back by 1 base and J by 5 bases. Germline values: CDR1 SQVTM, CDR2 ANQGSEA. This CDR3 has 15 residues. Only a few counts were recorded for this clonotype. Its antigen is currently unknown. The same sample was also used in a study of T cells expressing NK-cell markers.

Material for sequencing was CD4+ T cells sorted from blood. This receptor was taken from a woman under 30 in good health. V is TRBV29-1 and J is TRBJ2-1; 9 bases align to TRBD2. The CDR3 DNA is TGCAGCGTTGAAGTGAGCCTAGCGGGGAACAATGAGCAGTTCTTC. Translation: CSVEVSLAGNNEQFF.